What follows are 21 T cell receptor beta chains derived from one specimen sequenced in a study of T cells in Graves' hyperthyroidism and ophthalmopathy. Using RNA transcripts as the source, TCR beta CDR3 regions were amplified. Initially, a first-round RT-PCR of the TCR CDR3 employed the HTBI primer set. TCRdb re-derived calls from the multiplex PCR reads in MiXCR, one entry per CDR3 protein. In the table there are some 270,000 distinct CDR3 sequences, less than 15% of which are singletons. The sample consisted of blood. The origin of the receptors is a woman aged 30 to 39 with Graves' hyperthyroidism that later progressed to Graves' ophthalmopathy.

This clonotype was observed many times. The J gene is TRBJ2-3, the V gene TRBV7-2; D possibly corresponds to TRBD1 (6 bases). Trimming cost V 2 bases and J 3 bases, with 12 bases left between them. The germline V gene encodes CDR1 SGHTA and CDR2 FQGNSA. The CDR3 is 15 residues long. CDR3 nucleotide sequence: TGTGCCAGCAGCTTACAGGGGTGGAAGACAGATACGCAGTATTTT. This encodes CASSLQGWKTDTQYF. Variable domain in full (rest from reference TRBV7-2 and TRBJ2-3): GAGVSQSPSNKVTEKGKDVELRCDPISGHTALYWYRQSLGQGLEFLIYFQGNSAPDKSGLPSDRFSAERTGGSVSTLTIQRTQQEDSAVYLCASSLQGWKTDTQYFGPGTRLTVL.

J is TRBJ2-4 and V is TRBV9, with D perhaps matching TRBD2 (6 bases). V dropped 0 bases and J dropped 1 base, with 11 bases sitting between them. Germline V gives CDR1 SGDLS, CDR2 YYNGEE. The CDR3 covers 16 residues. The CDR3 DNA reads TGTGCCAGCAGCGTAGGTTGGGGGGAGGCCAAAAACATTCAGTACTTC. Translating gives CASSVGWGEAKNIQYF. Looking up the rest from reference TRBV9 and TRBJ2-4 gives the full variable domain: DSGVTQTPKHLITATGQRVTLRCSPRSGDLSVYWYQQSLDQGLQFLIQYYNGEERAKGNILERFSAQQFPDLHSELNLSSLELGDSALYFCASSVGWGEAKNIQYFGAGTRLSVL.

Ten or more counts support this clonotype. The chain combines TRBV7-8 with TRBJ2-7; D possibly matches TRBD1 or TRBD2 (5 bases each). Germline V lookup: CDR1 SGHVS, CDR2 FQNEAQ. V was trimmed by 2 bases and J by 5 bases, leaving 19 bases between them. The CDR3 runs to 16 residues. The CDR3 sequence: CASSLTAKRDVHEQYF. In nucleotides, the CDR3 is TGTGCCAGCAGCTTAACCGCTAAAAGGGACGTCCACGAGCAGTACTTC.

This clonotype came up a few times. The V call is TRBV12-3 or TRBV12-4, the J call TRBJ2-5; TRBD1 or TRBD2 may be the D gene (5 bases each). The V gene lost 5 bases and the J gene lost 1 base, with 11 bases spanning the gap. CDR3 length: 14 residues. This CDR3 is CASSLGPVQETQYF. The CDR3 DNA sequence: TGTGCCAGCAGTCTGGGACCGGTCCAAGAGACCCAGTACTTC.

This chain connects TRBV4-3 to TRBJ2-1; tentatively, D is TRBD2 (6 bases). CDR3 length: 14 amino acids. Trimming stripped 0 bases from V and 7 bases from J, with 10 bases between. CDR1 is LGHNA and CDR2 is YSLEER in the germline V gene. The CDR3 is CASSQDAGTNEQFF. DNA for the CDR3: TGCGCCAGCAGCCAAGATGCGGGAACGAATGAGCAGTTCTTC.

The table lists this clonotype with many counts. This chain links TRBV6-2 or TRBV6-3 with TRBJ2-1; the D gene is possibly TRBD2 (5 bases). Trimming shortened V by 4 bases and J by 8 bases, and 24 bases separated the two germline ends. The CDR3 spans 17 residues. Germline V lookup: CDR1 MNHEY, CDR2 SVGEGT. The CDR3 DNA follows: TGTGCCAGCAGTTCCCCCGCCGGACTTCTCGCCAGCGATGAGCAGTTCTTC. Translating it yields CASSSPAGLLASDEQFF.

This clonotype was seen many times. This chain links TRBV19 with TRBJ2-2, with D possibly matching TRBD2 (6 bases). The CDR3 sequence is 15 residues long. Germline assignment: CDR1 LNHDA and CDR2 SQIVND (reference sequence). V gave up 6 bases and J gave up 1 base, with 12 bases separating them. CDR3 region: CASRGGRENTGELFF. CDR3 DNA sequence: TGTGCCAGTAGGGGAGGCAGGGAGAACACCGGGGAGCTGTTTTTT. The full variable domain, with the rest looked up from reference TRBV19 and TRBJ2-2, is DGGITQSPKYLFRKEGQNVTLSCEQNLNHDAMYWYRQDPGQGLRLIYYSQIVNDFQKGDIAEGYSVSREKKESFPLTVTSAQKNPTAFYLCASRGGRENTGELFFGEGSRLTVL.

This clonotype was counted many times. The chain uses TRBV11-3 and TRBJ2-2; 12 positions match TRBD2. The CDR3 spans 15 residues. The ends lost 6 bases at V and 4 bases at J; junction bases unmatched: 3. Germline CDR1 and CDR2: SGHNT and YENEEA. The CDR3: CASSPTSGGTGELFF. The CDR3 coding sequence is TGTGCCAGCAGTCCGACTAGCGGGGGCACCGGGGAGCTGTTTTTT.

The chain uses TRBV5-5 and TRBJ2-1, with TRBD2 as a possible D gene (6 bases). CDR1 and CDR2 (germline): SGHKS, YYEKEE (reference sequence). The length of the CDR3 is 17 residues. The V and J ends lost 5 bases and 7 bases respectively, with 25 bases between them. The CDR3 loop reads CASRGSGLSRRKNEQFF. The CDR3 region has the DNA TGTGCCAGCAGGGGTTCGGGACTCTCGCGAAGGAAAAATGAGCAGTTCTTC.

This chain uses TRBV6-1 with TRBJ2-1; D is undetermined. V was shortened by 7 bases and J by 5 bases, with 6 bases between the two germline ends. Germline values: CDR1 MNHNS, CDR2 SASEGT. The CDR3 loop spans 11 amino acids. The CDR3 sequence: CASTGHNEQFF. The CDR3 nucleotides are TGTGCCAGCACAGGACACAATGAGCAGTTCTTC.

This clonotype occurred many times. This chain uses TRBV7-2 with TRBJ2-3; TRBD2 matches 12 bases. The CDR3 is 15 amino acids. In germline, CDR1 is SGHTA, CDR2 FQGNSA. V trimming: 5 bases; J trimming: 4 bases; junction bases outside the gene matches: 4. In nucleotides, the CDR3 is TGTGCCAGCAGCCGTGGACTAGCGGGATCAGATACGCAGTATTTT. Translation gives CASSRGLAGSDTQYF.

This clonotype was observed many times. This chain uses TRBV11-2 with TRBJ2-1; D unresolved. The ends were cut back, 0 bases at V and 1 base at J, with 16 bases in the middle. The germline gives CDR1 SGHAT, CDR2 FQNNGV. The CDR3 contains 18 residues. The CDR3 nucleotides read TGTGCCAGCAGCTTAGAGCCCCTCGTTGGCGGATCCTACAATGAGCAGTTCTTC. Encoded protein: CASSLEPLVGGSYNEQFF.

This clonotype was picked up many times. The genes are TRBV6-6 and TRBJ1-5; D is ambiguous. The CDR3 has 14 residues. The germline CDR1 and CDR2 sequences are MNHNY and SVGAGI (reference sequence). Trimming took 2 bases from V and 5 from J, leaving 10 bases between them. The CDR3 reads CASSYDGIYQPQHF. As DNA, the CDR3 is TGTGCCAGCAGTTACGACGGAATATATCAGCCCCAGCATTTT.

This clonotype was recorded at least ten times. This chain uses TRBV6-1 with TRBJ1-1, with D maybe TRBD1 (6 bases). The germline CDR1 and CDR2 sequences are MNHNS and SASEGT. The V gene lost 7 bases and the J gene lost 1 base, with 13 bases spanning the gap. The CDR3 loop spans 14 amino acids. In DNA, the CDR3 is TGTGCCAGCACCCCGGGGGCAGCGAACACTGAAGCTTTCTTT. Its translation: CASTPGAANTEAFF.

The rearrangement uses TRBV30 and TRBJ2-2; 8 positions agree with TRBD1. CDR1 and CDR2 from the germline V gene are GTSNPN and SVGIG (reference sequence). J lost 3 bases, V lost 5 bases, and 2 bases had no gene match. The CDR3 extends over 13 amino acids. The CDR3 DNA follows: TGTGCCTGGGGACAGGGACACACCGGGGAGCTGTTTTTT. Its translation: CAWGQGHTGELFF.

This clonotype was observed many times. The chain uses TRBV7-9 and TRBJ2-4; D uncertain. The V end lost 1 base, the J end lost 3 bases, and 19 bases lay between the germline ends. Germline CDR1 is SEHNR and CDR2 is FQNEAQ (reference sequence). This CDR3 has 18 residues. The CDR3 region is CASSLGGGPETGKNIQYF. CDR3 coding DNA: TGTGCCAGCAGCTTAGGGGGTGGCCCCGAAACGGGCAAAAACATTCAGTACTTC.

This clonotype was seen only a few times. J is TRBJ1-4 and V is TRBV15; 10 bases line up with TRBD1. The CDR3 runs 15 residues. Looked up from germline, CDR1 is LNHNV and CDR2 is YYDKDF (reference sequence). V shed 3 bases and J 4 bases; nucleotides not matched to a gene: 2. The CDR3 nucleotides read TGTGCCACCAGCAGGGGACAGGGGTTTAATGAAAAACTGTTTTTT. Translating gives CATSRGQGFNEKLFF.

This sequence joins TRBV4-1 and TRBJ2-2; no clear D. V lost 0 bases, J lost 2 bases, and 13 bases lay in between. CDR1 is MGHRA and CDR2 is YSYEKL in the germline V gene. There are 17 residues in the CDR3. The CDR3 bases are TGCGCCAGCAGCCAAGAACGACACCACCTTAACACCGGGGAGCTGTTTTTT. It encodes CASSQERHHLNTGELFF.

The V gene is TRBV3-1, the J gene TRBJ2-1; TRBD2 agrees at 7 bases. Germline V gene data show CDR1 as LGHDT and CDR2 as YNNKEL (reference sequence). V was pared by 5 bases and J by 7 bases, with 11 bases of the junction left unmatched. This CDR3 has 15 residues. This CDR3 reads CASSVDGGAGNEQFF. CDR3 sequence (DNA): TGTGCCAGCAGCGTAGATGGGGGAGCGGGGAATGAGCAGTTCTTC.

Only a few counts were recorded for this clonotype. The CDR3 protein is CASSPGGVGEKLFF. The CDR3 nucleotides read TGTGCCAGCAGCCCTGGAGGGGTTGGCGAAAAACTGTTTTTT. The chain uses TRBV9 and TRBJ1-4; D is possibly TRBD1 (5 bases). Germline CDR1 and CDR2: SGDLS and YYNGEE. The CDR3 extends over 14 amino acids. V dropped 4 bases and J dropped 8 bases, with 15 bases sitting between them.

This clonotype was seen many times. V and J are TRBV13 and TRBJ1-3, with D hard to call. The V gene lost 5 bases and the J gene lost 0 bases, with 8 bases spanning the gap. The germline V gene encodes CDR1 PRHDT and CDR2 FYEKMQ (reference sequence). The CDR3 contains 14 residues. The CDR3 protein is CASSLRDSGNTIYF. In DNA form, the CDR3 reads TGTGCCAGCAGCCTAAGAGACTCTGGAAACACCATATATTTT. The variable domain in full, with the rest retrieved from reference TRBV13 and TRBJ1-3, is AAGVIQSPRHLIKEKRETATLKCYPIPRHDTVYWYQQGPGQDPQFLISFYEKMQSDKGSIPDRFSAQQFSDYHSELNMSSLELGDSALYFCASSLRDSGNTIYFGEGSWLTVV.